The following is a T cell receptor (beta chain) sequence with its context. This sample was included in a study of T cell changes during pregnancy in multiple sclerosis. The CDR3 has 13 amino acids. Germline CDR1 and CDR2: SGHTA and FQGNSA. The V segment lost 5 bases and the J segment 6 bases; nucleotides outside the gene matches: 5. The repertoire was sequenced with immunoSEQ multiplex PCR; TCRdb's copy has only in-frame clones and lacks some. This sample has about 69,000 clones, with about 88% found just once. This material consisted of peripheral blood, taken before pregnancy. V is TRBV7-2 and J is TRBJ2-7; TRBD2 matches at 9 bases. The clonotype was recovered from a female donor with multiple sclerosis, enrolled in a pregnancy study. The CDR3 region is CASSVGTSSEQYF. CDR3 nucleotides: TGTGCCAGCAGCGTAGGGACTAGCAGCGAGCAGTACTTC.